One sample yielded the 3 T cell receptor beta chains listed below, sequenced in a study of T cells in Graves' hyperthyroidism and ophthalmopathy. TCR beta CDR3 regions were amplified from RNA transcripts. The HTBI set primed first-round TCR CDR3 RT-PCR. Using its own MiXCR run on the multiplex PCR reads, TCRdb lists one record per CDR3 protein. Of 300,000 to 400,000 distinct CDR3 sequences in the sample, over 11% were seen once. The specimen sequenced was blood. The receptors come from a woman aged 60-70 years with Graves' hyperthyroidism.

Only a few counts were recorded for this clonotype. V gene TRBV30 combines with J gene TRBJ1-6; D possibly corresponds to TRBD1 (5 bases). V was shortened by 0 bases and J by 9 bases, with 12 bases between the two germline ends. From germline, CDR1 is GTSNPN and CDR2 SVGIG (reference sequence). CDR3 size: 14 residues. Written as DNA, the CDR3 is TGTGCCTGGAGTGTTCGAACAGGTCTTTCACCCCTCCACTTT. Protein: CAWSVRTGLSPLHF. Using reference TRBV30 and TRBJ1-6 for the parts outside the CDR3, the full variable domain is SQTIHQWPATLVQPVGSPLSLECTVEGTSNPNLYWYRQAAGRGLQLLFYSVGIGQISSEVPQNLSASRPQDRQFILSSKKLLLSDSGFYLCAWSVRTGLSPLHFGNGTRLTVT.

This clonotype was observed many times. The chain carries TRBV6-6 and TRBJ2-7; 8 positions agree with TRBD1. The CDR3 is 15 amino acids. The V and J ends lost 2 bases and 4 bases, in that order; junction bases with no gene match: 7. Germline-derived CDR1 and CDR2 are MNHNY and SVGAGI (reference sequence). CDR3 bases: TGTGCCAGCAGTTACCCAGACAGGGGTGGGTACGAGCAGTACTTC. Translated, it gives CASSYPDRGGYEQYF.

Ten or more counts support this clonotype. The chain is built from TRBV12-3 or TRBV12-4 and TRBJ2-5, with TRBD1 identical over 8 bases. The CDR3 has 13 amino acids. Unmatched junction bases numbered 4, after V lost 5 bases and J lost 5 bases. As DNA, the CDR3 is TGTGCCAGCAGTACGACAGGGGTGGAGACCCAGTACTTC. Amino acid sequence: CASSTTGVETQYF.